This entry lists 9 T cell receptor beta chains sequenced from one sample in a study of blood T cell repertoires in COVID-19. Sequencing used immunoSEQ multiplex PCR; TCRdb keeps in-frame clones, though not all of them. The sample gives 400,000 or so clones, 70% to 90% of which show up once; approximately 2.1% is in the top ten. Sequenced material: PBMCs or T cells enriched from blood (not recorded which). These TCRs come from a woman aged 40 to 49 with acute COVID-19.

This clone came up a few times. CDR3 sequence (DNA): TGTGCCAGCAGCGTAGCAGGGGGCAGTTCACCCCTCCACTTT. This encodes CASSVAGGSSPLHF. The V call is TRBV9, the J call TRBJ1-6; 8 bases are a match to TRBD1. V gave up 0 bases and J gave up 9 bases; unmatched junction bases: 2. The germline gives CDR1 SGDLS, CDR2 YYNGEE. CDR3 length: 14 amino acids.

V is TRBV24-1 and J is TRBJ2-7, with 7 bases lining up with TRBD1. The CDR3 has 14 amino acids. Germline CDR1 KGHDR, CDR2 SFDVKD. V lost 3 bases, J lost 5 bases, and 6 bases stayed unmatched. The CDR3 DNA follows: TGTGCCACCAGTGATCCGACAGGGAGAAACGAGCAGTACTTC. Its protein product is CATSDPTGRNEQYF.

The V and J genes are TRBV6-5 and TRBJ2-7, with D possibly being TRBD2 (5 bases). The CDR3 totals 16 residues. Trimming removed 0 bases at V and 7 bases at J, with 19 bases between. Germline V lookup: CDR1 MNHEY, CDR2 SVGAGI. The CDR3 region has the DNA TGTGCCAGCAGTTACTCGCAGGAGGAAAGTTCTGGGGAGCAGTACTTC. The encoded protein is CASSYSQEESSGEQYF.

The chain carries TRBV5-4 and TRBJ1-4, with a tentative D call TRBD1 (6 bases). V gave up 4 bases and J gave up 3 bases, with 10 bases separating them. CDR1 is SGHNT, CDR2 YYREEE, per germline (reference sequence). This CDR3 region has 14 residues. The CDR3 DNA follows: TGTGCCAGCAGCCTAGACAGGTCTAATGAAAAACTGTTTTTT. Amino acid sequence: CASSLDRSNEKLFF.

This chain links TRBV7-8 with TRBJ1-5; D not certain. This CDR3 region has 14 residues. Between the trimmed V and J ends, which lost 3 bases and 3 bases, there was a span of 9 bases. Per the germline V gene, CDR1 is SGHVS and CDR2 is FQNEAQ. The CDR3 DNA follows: TGTGCCAGCAGCTTCTGGCCAGACAATCAGCCCCAGCATTTT. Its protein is CASSFWPDNQPQHF.

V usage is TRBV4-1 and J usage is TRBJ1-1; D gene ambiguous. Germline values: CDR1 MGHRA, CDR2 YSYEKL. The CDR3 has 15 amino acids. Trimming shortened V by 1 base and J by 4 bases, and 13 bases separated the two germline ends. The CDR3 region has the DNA TGCGCCAGCAGCCAAGTTTATCTAGCGGGCACTGAAGCTTTCTTT. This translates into CASSQVYLAGTEAFF.

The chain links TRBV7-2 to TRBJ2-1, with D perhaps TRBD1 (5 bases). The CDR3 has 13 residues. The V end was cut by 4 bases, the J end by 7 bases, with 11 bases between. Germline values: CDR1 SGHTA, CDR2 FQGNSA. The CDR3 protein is CASSSGWANEQFF. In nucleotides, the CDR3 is TGTGCCAGCAGCTCAGGGTGGGCAAATGAGCAGTTCTTC.

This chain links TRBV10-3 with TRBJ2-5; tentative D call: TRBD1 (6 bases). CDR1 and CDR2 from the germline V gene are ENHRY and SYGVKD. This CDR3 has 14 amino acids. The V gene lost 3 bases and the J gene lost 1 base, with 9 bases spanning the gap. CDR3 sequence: CAISEGGVQETQYF. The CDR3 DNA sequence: TGTGCCATCAGTGAAGGGGGTGTCCAAGAGACCCAGTACTTC.

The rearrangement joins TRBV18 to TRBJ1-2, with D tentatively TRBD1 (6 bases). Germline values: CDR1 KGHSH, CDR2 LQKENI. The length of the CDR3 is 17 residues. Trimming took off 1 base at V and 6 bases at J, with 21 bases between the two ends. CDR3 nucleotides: TGTGCCAGCTCACCACTAGGTTCACAACCAAGGGGGAATGGCTACACCTTC. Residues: CASSPLGSQPRGNGYTF.